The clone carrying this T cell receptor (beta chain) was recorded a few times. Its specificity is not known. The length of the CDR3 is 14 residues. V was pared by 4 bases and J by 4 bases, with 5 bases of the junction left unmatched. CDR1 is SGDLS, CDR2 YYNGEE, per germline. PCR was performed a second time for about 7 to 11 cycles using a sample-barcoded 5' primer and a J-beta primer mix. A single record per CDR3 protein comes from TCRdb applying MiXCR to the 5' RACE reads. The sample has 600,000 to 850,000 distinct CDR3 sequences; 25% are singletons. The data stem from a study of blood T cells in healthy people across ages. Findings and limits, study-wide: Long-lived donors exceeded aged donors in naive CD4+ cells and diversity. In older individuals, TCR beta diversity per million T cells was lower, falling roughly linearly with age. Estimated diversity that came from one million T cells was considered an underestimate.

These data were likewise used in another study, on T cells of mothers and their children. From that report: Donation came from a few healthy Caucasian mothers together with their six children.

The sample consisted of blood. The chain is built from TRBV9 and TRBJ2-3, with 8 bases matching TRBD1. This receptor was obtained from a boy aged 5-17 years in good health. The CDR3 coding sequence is TGTGCCAGCAGCCGACAGGGGTGGGCAGATACGCAGTATTTT. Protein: CASSRQGWADTQYF.